The source of this TCR beta chain is a study of blood T cell repertoires in COVID-19. Study summary: Sites across the United States, Italy and Spain contributed samples from acute and convalescent COVID-19. PBMCs, B-cell-depleted T cells, or T cells provided the cDNA or gDNA that made up the material.

As originally analysed: Estimates of nucleated cell counts were drawn from the amplification of reference gene primers. Generated by immunoSEQ multiplex PCR, the TCRdb table keeps only in-frame clones and is missing some. That table furnishes V, J and clone size, whereas the DNA furnished D and trimming. This table holds about 220,000 clones, 84% found once. CDR1 is LNHDA, CDR2 SQIVND, per germline (reference sequence). This CDR3 spans 15 amino acids. The germline V and J ends were trimmed by 5 bases and 3 bases, with 14 bases remaining between them. This clonotype originated in a man over 45 with active or convalescent COVID-19. The gene calls are TRBV19 and TRBJ2-1; D possibly corresponds to TRBD1 (8 bases). Sequencing was done on a sample of peripheral blood. DNA for the CDR3: TGTGCCAGTAGTGTCACAGGGGGGGTCTACAATGAGCAGTTCTTC. Translating gives CASSVTGGVYNEQFF.